This T cell receptor beta chain was sequenced during a study of neurological immune-mediated disorders. This clonotype occurred a few times. Its antigen is still unknown. Template-switch 5'RACE cDNA synthesis added a 10-nucleotide unique molecular identifier. TCRdb used MiXCR to reprocess the 5' RACE reads, holding one entry per CDR3 protein. The profile covers about 62,000 distinct CDR3 sequences, with 4% to 6% appearing a single time and less than 3.5% taken by the ten largest. General study points: Multiple sclerosis was found to have the least TCR clonal expansion, below healthy controls, and HTLV-1-associated myelopathy the most.

V was cut by 0 bases and J by 6 bases, with 12 bases left in between. The CDR3 covers 15 residues. Germline CDR1 is SGHRS and CDR2 is YFSETQ. Unsorted libraries were prepared from 2 million PBMCs that had been stored at -80 C. V is TRBV5-1 and J is TRBJ2-2; D possibly corresponds to TRBD2 (6 bases). Sequencing used PBMCs. The sequence came from a woman aged 45-60 years with multiple sclerosis. The CDR3 is CASSLDVREAGELFF. CDR3 in DNA: TGCGCCAGCAGCTTGGATGTCAGGGAGGCCGGGGAGCTGTTTTTT.